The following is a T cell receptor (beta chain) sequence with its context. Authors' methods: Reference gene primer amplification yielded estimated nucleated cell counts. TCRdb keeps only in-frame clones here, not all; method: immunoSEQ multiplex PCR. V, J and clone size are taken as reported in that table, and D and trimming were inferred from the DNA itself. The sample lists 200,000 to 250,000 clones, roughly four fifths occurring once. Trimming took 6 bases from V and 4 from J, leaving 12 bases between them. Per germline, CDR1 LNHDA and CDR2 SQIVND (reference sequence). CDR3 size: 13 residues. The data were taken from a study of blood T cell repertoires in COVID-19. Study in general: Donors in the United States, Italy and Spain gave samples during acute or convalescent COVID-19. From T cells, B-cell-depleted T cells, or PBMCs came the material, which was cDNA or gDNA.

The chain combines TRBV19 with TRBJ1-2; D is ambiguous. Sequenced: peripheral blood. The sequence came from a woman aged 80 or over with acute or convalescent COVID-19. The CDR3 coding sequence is TGTGCCAGTAGGGACCAAGGAGGCTATGGCTACACCTTC. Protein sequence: CASRDQGGYGYTF. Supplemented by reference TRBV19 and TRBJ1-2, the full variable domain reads DGGITQSPKYLFRKEGQNVTLSCEQNLNHDAMYWYRQDPGQGLRLIYYSQIVNDFQKGDIAEGYSVSREKKESFPLTVTSAQKNPTAFYLCASRDQGGYGYTFGSGTRLTVV.